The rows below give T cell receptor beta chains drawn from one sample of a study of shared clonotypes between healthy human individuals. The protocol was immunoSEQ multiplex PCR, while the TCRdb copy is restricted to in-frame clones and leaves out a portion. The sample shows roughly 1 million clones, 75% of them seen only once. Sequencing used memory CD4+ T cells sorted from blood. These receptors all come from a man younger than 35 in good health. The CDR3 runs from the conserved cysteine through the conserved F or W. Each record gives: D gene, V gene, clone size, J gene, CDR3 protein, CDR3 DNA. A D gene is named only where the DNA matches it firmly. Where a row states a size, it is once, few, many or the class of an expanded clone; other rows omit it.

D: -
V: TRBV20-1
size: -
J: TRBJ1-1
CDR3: CSALRNPFF
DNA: TGCAGTGCCCTTCGGAATCCTTTCTTT

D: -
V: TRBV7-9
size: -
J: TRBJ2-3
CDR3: CASSLDHSTDTQYF
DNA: TGTGCCAGCAGCTTAGACCACAGCACAGATACGCAGTATTTT

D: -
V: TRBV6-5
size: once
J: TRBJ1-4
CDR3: CASSYGHGLNEKLFF
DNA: TGTGCCAGCAGTTACGGACACGGACTGAATGAAAAACTGTTTTTT

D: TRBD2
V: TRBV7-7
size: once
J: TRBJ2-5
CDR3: CASSSHLAGVGETQYF
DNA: TGTGCTAGCAGCTCTCATCTAGCGGGAGTGGGGGAGACCCAGTACTTC

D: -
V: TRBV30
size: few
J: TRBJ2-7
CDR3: CAWSTNAAAEQYF
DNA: TGTGCCTGGAGTACCAACGCCGCCGCCGAGCAGTACTTC

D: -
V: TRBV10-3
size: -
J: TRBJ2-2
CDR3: CAISEGTANTGELFF
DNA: TGTGCCATCAGTGAAGGGACGGCGAACACCGGGGAGCTGTTTTTT

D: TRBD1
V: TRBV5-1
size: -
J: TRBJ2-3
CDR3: CASSLDTGGMGDTQYF
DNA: TGCGCCAGCAGCTTGGATACAGGGGGCATGGGAGATACGCAGTATTTT

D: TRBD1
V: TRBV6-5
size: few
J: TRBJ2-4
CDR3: CASRPGGFAKNIQYF
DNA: TGTGCCAGCAGACCAGGGGGCTTTGCCAAAAACATTCAGTACTTC

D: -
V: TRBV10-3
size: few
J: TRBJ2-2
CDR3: CAIEGGTGELFF
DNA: TGTGCCATCGAGGGAGGCACCGGGGAGCTGTTTTTT

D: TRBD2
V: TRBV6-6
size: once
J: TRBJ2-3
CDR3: CASSSGTSATDTQYF
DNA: TGTGCCAGCAGTTCCGGGACTAGCGCAACAGATACGCAGTATTTT

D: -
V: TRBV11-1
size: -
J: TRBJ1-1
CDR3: CASSFQTNTEAFF
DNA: TGTGCCAGCAGCTTTCAGACGAACACTGAAGCTTTCTTT

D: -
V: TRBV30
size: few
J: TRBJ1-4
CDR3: CAWGKKRTLTPEKLFF
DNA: TGTGCCTGGGGCAAAAAACGGACGCTCACCCCCGAAAAACTGTTTTTT

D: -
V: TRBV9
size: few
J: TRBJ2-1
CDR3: CASSVGFNEQFF
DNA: TGTGCCAGCAGCGTGGGTTTCAATGAGCAGTTCTTC

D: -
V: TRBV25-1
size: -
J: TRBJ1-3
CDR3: CASSEYGSIFSGNTIYF
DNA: TGTGCCAGCAGTGAATACGGCAGCATCTTCTCTGGAAACACCATATATTTT

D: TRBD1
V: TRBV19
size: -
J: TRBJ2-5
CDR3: CASSMAGGETQYF
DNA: TGTGCCAGTAGTATGGCAGGGGGCGAGACCCAGTACTTC

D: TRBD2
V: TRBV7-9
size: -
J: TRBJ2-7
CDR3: CASSNLAGGSYEQYF
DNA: TGTGCCAGCAGCAACCTAGCGGGAGGGAGCTACGAGCAGTACTTC

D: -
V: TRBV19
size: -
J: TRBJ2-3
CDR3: CASRSSTGNTDTQYF
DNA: TGTGCCAGTAGATCCTCGACTGGTAACACAGATACGCAGTATTTT

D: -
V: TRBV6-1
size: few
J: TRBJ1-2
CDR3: CASSEVLAAYGYTF
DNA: TGTGCCAGCAGTGAAGTGTTGGCAGCCTATGGCTACACCTTC

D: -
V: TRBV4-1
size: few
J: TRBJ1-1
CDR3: CASSQVAIGTEAFF
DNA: TGCGCCAGCAGCCAGGTCGCTATAGGGACTGAAGCTTTCTTT

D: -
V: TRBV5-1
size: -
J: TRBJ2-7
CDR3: CASSLVPGAYEQYF
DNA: TGCGCCAGCAGCTTGGTTCCAGGCGCCTACGAGCAGTACTTC

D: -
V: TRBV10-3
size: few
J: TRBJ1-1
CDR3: CAITLGVNTEAFF
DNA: TGTGCCATCACTCTGGGGGTGAACACTGAAGCTTTCTTT

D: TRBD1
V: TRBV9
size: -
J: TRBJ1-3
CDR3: CASRRTGEDTIYF
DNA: TGTGCCAGCCGAAGGACAGGGGAAGACACCATATATTTT

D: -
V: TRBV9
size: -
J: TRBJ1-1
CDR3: CASSGGLGAETEAFF
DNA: TGTGCCAGCAGCGGTGGGTTGGGGGCAGAGACTGAAGCTTTCTTT

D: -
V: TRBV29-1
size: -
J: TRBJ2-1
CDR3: CSVLRAGYNEQFF
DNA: TGCAGCGTTCTCCGGGCAGGGTACAATGAGCAGTTCTTC

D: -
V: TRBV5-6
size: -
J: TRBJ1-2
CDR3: CASSLGTGSDYGYTF
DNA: TGTGCCAGCAGCTTGGGAACAGGGTCGGACTATGGCTACACCTTC

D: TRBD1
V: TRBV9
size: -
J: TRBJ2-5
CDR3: CASSATGGAKETQYF
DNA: TGTGCCAGCAGCGCGACAGGGGGTGCTAAAGAGACCCAGTACTTC

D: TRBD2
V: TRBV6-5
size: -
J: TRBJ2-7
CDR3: CASRGLAGTEQYF
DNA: TGTGCCAGCAGGGGACTAGCGGGAACGGAGCAGTACTTC

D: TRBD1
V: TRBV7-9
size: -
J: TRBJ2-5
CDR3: CASSQGQQETQYF
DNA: TGTGCCAGCAGCCAGGGACAGCAAGAGACCCAGTACTTC

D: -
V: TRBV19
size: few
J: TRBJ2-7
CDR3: CASNRGLAIGEQYF
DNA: TGTGCCAGCAACCGGGGATTGGCCATCGGGGAGCAGTACTTC

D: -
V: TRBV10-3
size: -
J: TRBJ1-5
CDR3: CAISGSQAGQPQHF
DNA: TGTGCCATCAGTGGATCTCAGGCGGGGCAGCCCCAGCATTTT

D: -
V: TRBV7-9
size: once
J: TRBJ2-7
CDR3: CASSLPRDRYEQYF
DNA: TGTGCCAGCAGCTTACCCCGGGATCGCTACGAGCAGTACTTC

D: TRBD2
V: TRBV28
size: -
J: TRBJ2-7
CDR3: CASRGVYEQYF
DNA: TGTGCCAGCCGGGGGGTCTACGAGCAGTACTTC

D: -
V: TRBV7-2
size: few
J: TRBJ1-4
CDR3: CASSRDRQNEKLFF
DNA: TGTGCCAGCAGCCGCGACAGGCAAAATGAAAAACTGTTTTTT

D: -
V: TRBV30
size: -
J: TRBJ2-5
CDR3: CAWNTGTAQETQYF
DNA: TGTGCCTGGAATACAGGGACGGCACAAGAGACCCAGTACTTC

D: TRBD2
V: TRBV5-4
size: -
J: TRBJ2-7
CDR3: CASSAGLAGREQYF
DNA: TGTGCCAGCAGCGCGGGACTAGCGGGGCGTGAGCAGTACTTC

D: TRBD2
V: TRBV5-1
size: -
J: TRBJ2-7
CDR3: CASRGLAGGEQYF
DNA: TGCGCCAGCAGGGGACTAGCGGGGGGCGAGCAGTACTTC

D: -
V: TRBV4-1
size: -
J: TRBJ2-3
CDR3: CASRGPDTQYF
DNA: TGCGCCAGCAGGGGCCCAGATACGCAGTATTTT

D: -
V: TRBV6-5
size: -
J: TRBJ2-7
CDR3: CASSLRASEQYF
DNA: TGTGCCAGCAGTCTACGGGCCTCCGAGCAGTACTTC

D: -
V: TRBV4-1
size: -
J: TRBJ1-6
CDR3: CASSQGQELINSPLHF
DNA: TGCGCCAGCAGCCAAGGGCAGGAACTTATAAATTCACCCCTCCACTTT

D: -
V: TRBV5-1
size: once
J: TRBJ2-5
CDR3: CASSSNQETQYF
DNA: TGCGCCAGCAGCTCTAACCAAGAGACCCAGTACTTC

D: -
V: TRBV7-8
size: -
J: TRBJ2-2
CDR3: CASSLLSQNTGELFF
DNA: TGTGCCAGCAGCTTATTGTCCCAGAACACCGGGGAGCTGTTTTTT

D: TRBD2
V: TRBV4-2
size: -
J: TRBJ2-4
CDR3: CASSQDLAGDNIQYF
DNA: TGTGCCAGCAGCCAAGACCTAGCGGGGGATAACATTCAGTACTTC

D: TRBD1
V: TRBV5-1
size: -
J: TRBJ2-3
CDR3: CASSLGQESDTQYF
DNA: TGCGCCAGCAGCCTAGGACAGGAATCAGATACGCAGTATTTT

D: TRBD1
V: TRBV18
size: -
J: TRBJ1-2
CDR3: CASSPAGTVYGYTF
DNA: TGTGCCAGCTCACCAGCCGGGACAGTTTATGGCTACACCTTC

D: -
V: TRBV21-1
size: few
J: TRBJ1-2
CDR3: CASMGGDIDGYTF
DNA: TGTGCCAGCATGGGTGGGGATATCGATGGCTACACCTTC

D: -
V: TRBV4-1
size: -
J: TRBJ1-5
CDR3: CASSQDGGIGNQPQHF
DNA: TGCGCCAGCAGCCAAGACGGAGGAATTGGCAATCAGCCCCAGCATTTT

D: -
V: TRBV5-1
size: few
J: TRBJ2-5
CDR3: CASSLGTAMAQYF
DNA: TGCGCCAGCAGCCTGGGGACTGCCATGGCCCAGTACTTC

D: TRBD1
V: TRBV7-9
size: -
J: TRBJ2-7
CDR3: CASSRGLSSYEQYF
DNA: TGTGCCAGCTCTAGGGGGCTAAGCTCCTACGAGCAGTACTTC

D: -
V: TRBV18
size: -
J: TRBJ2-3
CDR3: CASSPPMGTDTQYF
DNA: TGTGCCAGCTCACCACCCATGGGCACAGATACGCAGTATTTT

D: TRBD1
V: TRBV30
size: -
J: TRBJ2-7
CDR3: CAWSPGTGNEQYF
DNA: TGTGCCTGGAGCCCCGGGACAGGGAACGAGCAGTACTTC

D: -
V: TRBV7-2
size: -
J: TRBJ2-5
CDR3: CASSLLAGGETQYF
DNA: TGTGCCAGCAGCTTACTTGCCGGGGGCGAGACCCAGTACTTC

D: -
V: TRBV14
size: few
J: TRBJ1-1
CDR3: CASSLGGRAEAFF
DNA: TGTGCCAGCAGCCTGGGGGGGAGAGCTGAAGCTTTCTTT

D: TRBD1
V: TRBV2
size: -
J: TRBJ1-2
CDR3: CASTLNQGGNYGYTF
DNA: TGTGCCAGCACCTTGAACCAGGGGGGTAACTATGGCTACACCTTC